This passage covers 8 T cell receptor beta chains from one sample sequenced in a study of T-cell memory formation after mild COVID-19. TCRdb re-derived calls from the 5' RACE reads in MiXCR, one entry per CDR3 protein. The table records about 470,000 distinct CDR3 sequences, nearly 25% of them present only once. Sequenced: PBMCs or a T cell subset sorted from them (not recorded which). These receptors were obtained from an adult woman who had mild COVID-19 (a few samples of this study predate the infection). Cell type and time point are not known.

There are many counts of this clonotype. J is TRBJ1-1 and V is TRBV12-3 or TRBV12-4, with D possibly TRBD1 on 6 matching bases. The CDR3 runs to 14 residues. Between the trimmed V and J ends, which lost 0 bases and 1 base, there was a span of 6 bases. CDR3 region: CASSLAGANTEAFF. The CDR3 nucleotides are TGTGCCAGCAGTTTAGCGGGGGCGAACACTGAAGCTTTCTTT.

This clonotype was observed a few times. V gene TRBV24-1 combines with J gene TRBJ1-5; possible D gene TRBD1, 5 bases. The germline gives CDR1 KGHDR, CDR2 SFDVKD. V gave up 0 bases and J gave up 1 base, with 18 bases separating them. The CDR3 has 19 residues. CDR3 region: CATSDLPLFGGVSNQPQHF. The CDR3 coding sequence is TGTGCCACCAGTGATTTGCCTCTCTTTGGGGGTGTCAGCAATCAGCCCCAGCATTTT.

CDR3 loop: CASSEVGGVTDTQYF. The CDR3 bases are TGTGCCAGCAGTGAAGTGGGCGGAGTCACAGATACGCAGTATTTT. The rearrangement joins TRBV2 to TRBJ2-3, with D hard to call. The CDR3 has 15 amino acids. CDR1 and CDR2 from the germline V gene are SNHLY and FYNNEI. V lost 1 base to trimming and J lost 2 bases, with 10 bases between them. The variable domain in full, completed from reference TRBV2 and TRBJ2-3, reads EPEVTQTPSHQVTQMGQEVILRCVPISNHLYFYWYRQILGQKVEFLVSFYNNEISEKSEIFDDQFSVERPDGSNFTLKIRSTKLEDSAMYFCASSEVGGVTDTQYFGPGTRLTVL.

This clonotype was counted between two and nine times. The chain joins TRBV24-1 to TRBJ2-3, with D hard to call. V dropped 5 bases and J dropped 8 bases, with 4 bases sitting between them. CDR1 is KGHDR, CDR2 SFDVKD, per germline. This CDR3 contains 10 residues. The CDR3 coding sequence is TGTGCCACCAGTGGGGCTACGCAGTATTTT. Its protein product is CATSGATQYF.

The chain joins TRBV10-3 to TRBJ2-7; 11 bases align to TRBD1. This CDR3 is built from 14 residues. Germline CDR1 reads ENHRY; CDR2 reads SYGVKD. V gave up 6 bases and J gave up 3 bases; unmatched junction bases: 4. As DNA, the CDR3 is TGTGCCATCAGATGGGACAGGGGGGGCTACGAGCAGTACTTC. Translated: CAIRWDRGGYEQYF.

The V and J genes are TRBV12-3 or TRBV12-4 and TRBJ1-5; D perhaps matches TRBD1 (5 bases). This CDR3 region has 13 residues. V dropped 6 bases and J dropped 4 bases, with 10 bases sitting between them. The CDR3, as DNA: TGTGCCAGCAGCACAGCAGGGAATCAGCCCCAGCATTTT. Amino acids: CASSTAGNQPQHF.

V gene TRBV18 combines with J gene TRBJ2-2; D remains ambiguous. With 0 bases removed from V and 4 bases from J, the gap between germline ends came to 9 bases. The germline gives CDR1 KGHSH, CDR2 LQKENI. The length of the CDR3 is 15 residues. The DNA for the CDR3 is TGTGCCAGCTCACCACCGCGAGTAGCCACCGGGGAGCTGTTTTTT. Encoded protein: CASSPPRVATGELFF.

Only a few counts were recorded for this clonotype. DNA of the CDR3: TGTGCCAGCAGCTTTACAGGGAGTACTGAAGCTTTCTTT. Amino acids: CASSFTGSTEAFF. The chain links TRBV7-3 to TRBJ1-1; TRBD1 might be the D (6 bases). V was cut by 3 bases and J by 5 bases, with 10 bases left in between. The CDR3 is made up of 13 amino acids. CDR1 is SGHTA and CDR2 is FQGTGA in the germline V gene.